This TCR beta chain appears in the sequencing data of a study of shared clonotypes between healthy human individuals. Study findings and constraints: Large depth notwithstanding, sorted-subset sequencing proved incomplete by rarefaction. Clonotypes shared by all four donors outscored non-shared clonotypes in generation probability.

Germline V CDR1 and CDR2: SGHRS, YFSETQ. The CDR3 length is 17 residues. With 2 bases clipped from V and 5 bases from J, the junction kept 14 bases outside the gene matches. Those who donated, Caucasian adults without exception, all lived in Nashville, Tennessee. This clone was observed a few times. Its antigen is unknown. The assay ran at deep level. Here immunoSEQ multiplex PCR was the method, and the copy in TCRdb shows in-frame clones only, minus some. The table lists 1 million to 1.2 million clones, roughly 77% of them singletons. The sequenced sample was memory CD4+ T cells from PBMCs. The subset was: CD45RA-negative fraction. The chain carries TRBV5-1 and TRBJ2-5, with 8 bases matching TRBD2. This sequence was found in a young man in good health. Some clones in this sample may be carry-over from other donors' samples. In nucleotides, the CDR3 is TGCGCCAGCAGCTTAGTTCCGGGACTAGGGGCGGAGGAGACCCAGTACTTC. Residues: CASSLVPGLGAEETQYF.